The TCR beta chain described here comes from a study of OX40 agonist ivuxolimab in advanced cancers. The CDR3 totals 13 residues. From germline, CDR1 is SEHNR and CDR2 FQNEAQ (reference sequence). V was cut by 1 base and J by 4 bases, with 8 bases left in between. Generated by immunoSEQ multiplex PCR, the TCRdb table keeps only in-frame clones and is missing some. The repertoire holds roughly 62,000 clones, with roughly nine tenths as singletons. The source is an adult with an advanced solid tumor such as melanoma, head and neck, liver or kidney cancer. The specimen was CD4+ or CD8+ T cells sorted from blood, collected in a trial of the OX40 agonist ivuxolimab. This chain joins TRBV7-9 and TRBJ2-7; D is uncertain. CDR3 nucleotide sequence: TGTGCCAGCAGCTTAGAGTATCCTTACGAGCAGTACTTC. Translated: CASSLEYPYEQYF. Full variable domain (outside the CDR3, taken from reference TRBV7-9 and TRBJ2-7): DTGVSQNPRHKITKRGQNVTFRCDPISEHNRLYWYRQTLGQGPEFLTYFQNEAQLEKSRLLSDRFSAERPKGSFSTLEIQRTEQGDSAMYLCASSLEYPYEQYFGPGTRLTVT.